The rows below give T cell receptor beta chains drawn from one sample of a study of blood T cells in healthy people across ages. Each CDR3 protein is one row after TCRdb ran MiXCR on the 5' RACE reads. The table has more than 800,000 distinct CDR3 sequences, around 30% seen once. The sequencing input was blood. The origin of the receptors is a woman of 80 years or more in good health. The CDR3 runs from the conserved cysteine through the conserved F or W. Each record gives: J gene, clone size, V gene, D gene, CDR3 protein, CDR3 DNA. D genes are given only for firm matches. Size is stated for part of the rows, as once, few or many counts, or as a class when the clone is expanded.

TRBJ2-7 | . | TRBV18 | . | CASSPAGSNYEQYF | TGTGCCAGCTCACCAGCTGGCTCCAACTACGAGCAGTACTTC
TRBJ2-3 | few | TRBV2 | . | CASSDSSRTDTQYF | TGTGCCAGCAGTGACAGTTCCCGCACAGATACGCAGTATTTT
TRBJ1-2 | many | TRBV29-1 | . | CSVDGGGRMYSDGYTF | TGCAGCGTTGATGGTGGAGGCCGTATGTATTCTGATGGCTACACCTTC
TRBJ2-3 | few | TRBV9 | TRBD2 | CASSLVWGSGEQDTQYF | TGTGCCAGCAGCTTAGTATGGGGTAGCGGGGAGCAAGATACGCAGTATTTT
TRBJ2-3 | few | TRBV6-4 | TRBD2 | CASSRKAGLDTQYF | TGTGCCAGCAGTCGGAAAGCGGGGCTTGATACGCAGTATTTT
TRBJ2-3 | few | TRBV6-2/TRBV6-3 | TRBD2 | CASRSRGGWTDTQYF | TGTGCCAGCAGGTCCCGGGGGGGATGGACAGATACGCAGTATTTT
TRBJ2-1 | many | TRBV29-1 | . | CSVTRVGNEQFF | TGCAGCGTTACTAGGGTAGGGAATGAGCAGTTCTTC
TRBJ2-5 | many | TRBV4-3 | TRBD2 | CASSQEWLAGQETQYF | TGCGCCAGCAGCCAAGAATGGCTAGCGGGGCAGGAGACCCAGTACTTC
TRBJ1-6 | few | TRBV6-5 | . | CAVQGRGNSPLHF | TGTGCAGTCCAGGGCAGGGGAAATTCACCCCTCCACTTT
TRBJ2-4 | many | TRBV7-2 | TRBD1 | CASSSSGTGVIQYF | TGTGCCAGCAGCTCATCCGGGACAGGGGTCATTCAGTACTTC
TRBJ2-1 | many | TRBV6-2/TRBV6-3 | TRBD2 | CATRPGGGNEQFF | TGTGCCACCCGACCGGGAGGCGGTAATGAGCAGTTCTTC
TRBJ2-1 | . | TRBV7-2 | TRBD2 | CASSLGTSGGAKQFF | TGTGCCAGCAGCTTAGGAACTAGCGGGGGGGCCAAGCAGTTCTTC
TRBJ2-1 | many | TRBV7-8 | . | CASSLGGLGGGANEQFF | TGTGCCAGCAGCTTAGGGGGATTAGGAGGGGGGGCTAATGAGCAGTTCTTC
TRBJ2-3 | many | TRBV7-9 | TRBD1 | CASSPGQGVDTQYF | TGTGCCAGCAGCCCCGGACAGGGAGTAGATACGCAGTATTTT
TRBJ1-2 | . | TRBV11-2 | . | CASSSKGGGYTF | TGTGCCAGCAGCTCCAAGGGTGGTGGCTACACCTTC
TRBJ2-3 | few | TRBV25-1 | TRBD1 | CASSEDRGHSTDTQYF | TGTGCCAGCAGTGAGGACAGGGGCCATAGCACAGATACGCAGTATTTT
TRBJ2-5 | many | TRBV12-3/TRBV12-4 | TRBD2 | CASSPLAGGLWDQETQYF | TGTGCCAGCAGCCCTTTAGCGGGGGGGCTATGGGACCAAGAGACCCAGTACTTC
TRBJ1-5 | . | TRBV20-1 | . | CSARDPLSGKSNQPQHF | TGCAGTGCTAGAGACCCCCTATCAGGGAAAAGCAATCAGCCCCAGCATTTT
TRBJ1-2 | . | TRBV12-3/TRBV12-4 | . | CASSLVVSLATGYTF | TGTGCCAGCAGTTTAGTTGTCAGCCTGGCTACTGGCTACACCTTC
TRBJ2-5 | many | TRBV18 | . | CASSPRLQETQYF | TGTGCCAGCTCTCCAAGGTTGCAAGAGACCCAGTACTTC
TRBJ2-7 | many | TRBV5-5 | . | CASSGLDLEKQYF | TGTGCCAGCTCCGGATTGGACCTTGAGAAGCAGTACTTC
TRBJ2-7 | . | TRBV20-1 | TRBD2 | CSARDRRGSNYNEQYF | TGCAGTGCTAGAGATCGGCGCGGGAGTAACTACAATGAGCAGTACTTC
TRBJ1-5 | . | TRBV19 | . | CASSKTGFGQPQHF | TGTGCCAGTAGTAAAACAGGGTTTGGGCAGCCCCAGCATTTT
TRBJ2-5 | . | TRBV3-1 | . | CASSLFPQETQYF | TGTGCCAGCAGCCTCTTTCCCCAGGAGACCCAGTACTTC
TRBJ2-1 | . | TRBV4-3 | . | CASSRMRGGQPNEQFF | TGCGCCAGCAGCCGGATGAGGGGGGGGCAGCCAAATGAGCAGTTCTTC
TRBJ1-2 | . | TRBV12-3/TRBV12-4 | TRBD1 | CASSQQTGLGGYTF | TGTGCCAGCAGTCAACAGACAGGGTTGGGTGGCTACACCTTC
TRBJ2-5 | many | TRBV29-1 | . | CSVEGGVLETQYF | TGCAGCGTTGAAGGGGGGGTTTTAGAGACCCAGTACTTC
TRBJ2-5 | once | TRBV5-8 | . | CASSLSRGYQETRYF | TGTGCCAGCAGCTTGAGTCGGGGCTACCAAGAGACCCGGTACTTC
TRBJ1-6 | few | TRBV28 | . | CASKPLGYNSPLHF | TGTGCCAGCAAGCCCCTGGGATATAATTCACCCCTCCACTTT
TRBJ1-6 | many | TRBV27 | . | CASSLWGGRSSYNSPLHF | TGTGCCAGCAGTTTATGGGGTGGGCGCAGCTCCTATAATTCACCCCTCCACTTT
TRBJ2-5 | . | TRBV6-5 | . | CASSYLGGQQETQYF | TGTGCCAGCAGTTACTTGGGGGGACAACAAGAGACCCAGTACTTC
TRBJ1-2 | . | TRBV11-2 | . | CASSLEGSYGYIF | TGTGCCAGCAGCTTAGAGGGTTCCTATGGCTACATCTTC
TRBJ2-1 | few | TRBV5-4 | TRBD1 | CASSPTGTGYNEQFF | TGTGCCAGCAGCCCCACCGGGACAGGGTACAATGAGCAGTTCTTC
TRBJ2-5 | . | TRBV7-9 | . | CASSLVAAGTETQYF | TGTGCCAGCAGCTTAGTGGCGGCAGGAACAGAGACCCAGTACTTC
TRBJ1-2 | . | TRBV6-1 | . | CASRTGGSGYGYTF | TGTGCCAGCCGGACGGGGGGGAGTGGCTATGGCTACACCTTC
TRBJ2-7 | . | TRBV5-8 | . | CASTKIGGKEYERYF | TGTGCCAGCACCAAAATAGGCGGAAAAGAATACGAGCGGTACTTC
TRBJ2-2 | . | TRBV4-3 | . | CASSSDGRGTGELFF | TGCGCCAGCAGCTCGGATGGGAGAGGGACCGGGGAGCTGTTTTTT
TRBJ1-1 | many | TRBV29-1 | . | CSVPGSTLSTEAFF | TGCAGCGTACCGGGCAGTACGCTGAGCACTGAAGCTTTCTTT
TRBJ2-5 | . | TRBV20-1 | TRBD1 | CSARDWGTGVREETQYF | TGCAGTGCTAGAGACTGGGGGACAGGGGTTCGGGAAGAGACCCAGTACTTC
TRBJ1-5 | few | TRBV6-6 | . | CASSYRGPVNGNQPQHF | TGTGCCAGCAGTTACCGTGGGCCCGTGAATGGCAATCAGCCCCAGCATTTT
TRBJ1-2 | many | TRBV10-3 | TRBD1 | CATSDRDRGSYGYTF | TGTGCCACCTCAGACCGGGACAGGGGGAGTTATGGCTACACCTTC
TRBJ2-3 | few | TRBV12-3/TRBV12-4 | TRBD2 | CASSLYTGLAGGLWSTDTQYF | TGTGCCAGCAGTTTATATACCGGGCTAGCGGGGGGGTTGTGGAGCACAGATACGCAGTATTTT
TRBJ1-6 | . | TRBV28 | TRBD1 | CASSSGQGGPFYNSPLHF | TGTGCCAGCAGTTCGGGACAGGGGGGACCCTTCTATAATTCACCCCTCCACTTT
TRBJ2-1 | few | TRBV9 | TRBD2 | CASSVEWGGYNEQFF | TGTGCCAGCAGCGTAGAGTGGGGGGGTTACAATGAGCAGTTCTTC
TRBJ1-1 | . | TRBV28 | . | CASSVAQMNTEAFF | TGTGCCAGCAGTGTGGCACAGATGAACACTGAAGCTTTCTTT
TRBJ1-2 | many | TRBV20-1 | . | CSAREYGYTF | TGCAGTGCTAGAGAATATGGCTACACCTTC
TRBJ2-4 | . | TRBV15 | . | CATSRGGKAKNIQYF | TGTGCCACCAGCAGAGGGGGGAAGGCCAAAAACATTCAGTACTTC
TRBJ1-6 | many | TRBV7-9 | TRBD1 | CASRAGGNSPLHF | TGTGCCAGCAGGGCAGGGGGCAATTCACCCCTCCACTTT
TRBJ2-3 | . | TRBV7-2 | TRBD2 | CASSLVGTSLPDTQYF | TGTGCCAGCAGCTTAGTCGGGACTAGCCTTCCAGATACGCAGTATTTT
TRBJ2-7 | . | TRBV3-1 | . | CASSQAGAYEQYF | TGTGCCAGCAGCCAAGCGGGAGCCTACGAGCAGTACTTC
TRBJ2-7 | . | TRBV10-3 | . | CAIRESRGYEQYF | TGTGCTATCAGGGAAAGTAGGGGTTACGAGCAGTACTTC
TRBJ2-3 | many | TRBV12-3/TRBV12-4 | . | CASTLGPGTGDTQYF | TGTGCCAGCACCCTCGGTCCAGGAACCGGAGATACGCAGTATTTT
TRBJ1-1 | few | TRBV30 | TRBD1 | CAWSGTGGPEAFF | TGTGCCTGGAGTGGCACAGGGGGCCCTGAAGCTTTCTTT